This passage covers 26 T cell receptor beta chains from one sample sequenced in a study of blood T cell repertoires in COVID-19. Method: immunoSEQ multiplex PCR; TCRdb's copy keeps in-frame clones and lacks some. The sample contains about 490,000 clones, 80% to 90% of which appear only once. Sequences were obtained from peripheral blood. All receptors derive from a human donor in a cohort sampled during active COVID-19.

The chain joins TRBV19 to TRBJ1-5, with 7 bases that match TRBD1. Germline assignment: CDR1 LNHDA and CDR2 SQIVND (reference sequence). V trimming: 3 bases; J trimming: 6 bases; junction bases outside the gene matches: 2. CDR3 length: 13 residues. This CDR3 reads CASSIQGGQPQHF. The DNA of the CDR3 is TGTGCCAGTAGTATTCAGGGGGGTCAGCCCCAGCATTTT.

This chain connects TRBV3-1 (or the pseudogene TRBV3-2) to TRBJ2-7; 9 nucleotides agree with TRBD1. Germline CDR1 LGHDT, CDR2 YNNKEL (reference sequence). This CDR3 has 13 amino acids. With 4 bases clipped from V and 4 bases from J, the junction kept 2 bases outside the gene matches. CDR3 nucleotide sequence: TGTGCCAGCAGCCTCGACAGGGGGTACGAGCAGTACTTC. It specifies CASSLDRGYEQYF.

This chain uses TRBV7-3 with TRBJ2-1; D uncertain. Germline values: CDR1 SGHTA, CDR2 FQGTGA. The germline V and J ends were trimmed by 2 bases and 9 bases, with 8 bases remaining between them. The CDR3 contains 12 residues. CDR3 sequence reads: CASSLLESEQFF. The CDR3 DNA is TGTGCCAGCAGCTTATTGGAGAGTGAGCAGTTCTTC. The complete variable domain, with remaining parts taken from reference TRBV7-3 and TRBJ2-1, reads GAGVSQTPSNKVTEKGKYVELRCDPISGHTALYWYRQSLGQGPEFLIYFQGTGAADDSGLPNDRFFAVRPEGSVSTLKIQRTERGDSAVYLCASSLLESEQFFGPGTRLTVL.

The rearrangement links TRBV19 to TRBJ1-2; no clear D. The CDR3 consists of 12 residues. CDR1 LNHDA and CDR2 SQIVND come from the germline V gene (reference sequence). Between the trimmed V and J ends, which lost 8 bases and 3 bases, there was a span of 10 bases. Here the CDR3 DNA reads TGTGCCAGTCTACGGGGTCACTATGGCTACACCTTC. Translating it yields CASLRGHYGYTF. Complete variable domain (other parts from reference TRBV19 and TRBJ1-2): DGGITQSPKYLFRKEGQNVTLSCEQNLNHDAMYWYRQDPGQGLRLIYYSQIVNDFQKGDIAEGYSVSREKKESFPLTVTSAQKNPTAFYLCASLRGHYGYTFGSGTRLTVV.

This clone was observed many times. At the DNA level, this CDR3 is encoded by other sequences in the same sample as well. The V call is TRBV28, the J call TRBJ2-3, with D tentatively TRBD2 (6 bases). This CDR3 is 14 amino acids long. The germline gives CDR1 MDHEN, CDR2 SYDVKM. Trimming took off 2 bases at V and 0 bases at J, with 6 bases between the two ends. CDR3 DNA sequence: TGTGCCAGCAGTTTAGGGGGGAGCACAGATACGCAGTATTTT. It codes for CASSLGGSTDTQYF. The whole variable domain, filled in from reference TRBV28 and TRBJ2-3, reads DVKVTQSSRYLVKRTGEKVFLECVQDMDHENMFWYRQDPGLGLRLIYFSYDVKMKEKGDIPEGYSVSREKKERFSLILESASTNQTSMYLCASSLGGSTDTQYFGPGTRLTVL.

This clone has just one count. The genes are TRBV19 and TRBJ2-1; D remains ambiguous. The CDR3 has 13 residues. The V end was cut by 4 bases, the J end by 9 bases, with 13 bases between. Germline-derived CDR1 and CDR2 are LNHDA and SQIVND (reference sequence). The CDR3, as DNA: TGTGCCAGTAGTACACCGAGTTTTGGTGAGCAGTTCTTC. Translated, it gives CASSTPSFGEQFF.

Only one count was recorded for this clone. The V and J genes are TRBV7-2 and TRBJ1-2, with 7 positions matching TRBD1. Unmatched junction bases numbered 1, after V lost 1 base and J lost 2 bases. CDR3 size: 14 residues. CDR1 is SGHTA and CDR2 is FQGNSA in the germline V gene. CDR3 in amino acids: CASSLGGQNYGYTF. CDR3 bases: TGTGCCAGCAGCTTAGGGGGACAGAACTATGGCTACACCTTC.

This chain links TRBV11-2 with TRBJ1-1, with D possibly matching TRBD1 (6 bases). This CDR3 region has 15 residues. The germline CDR1 and CDR2 sequences are SGHAT and FQNNGV. V was pared by 5 bases and J by 1 base, with 14 bases between. CDR3 region: CASSRTLDRNTEAFF. CDR3 nucleotides: TGTGCCAGCAGCCGAACCTTGGACAGGAACACTGAAGCTTTCTTT.

The chain couples TRBV10-3 to TRBJ2-7, with 9 bases fitting TRBD2. CDR3 length: 12 amino acids. The V gene end was trimmed by 11 bases and the J gene end by 6 bases; junction bases not matched to a gene: 8. CDR1 and CDR2 from the germline V gene are ENHRY and SYGVKD. The CDR3 nucleotides are TGTGCCCAGTCGGCTAGCGGGACCGAGCAGTACTTC. This gives the protein CAQSASGTEQYF.

The V and J genes are TRBV4-1 and TRBJ2-7, with D possibly matching TRBD1 (5 bases). V lost 1 base to trimming and J lost 3 bases, with 16 bases between them. The CDR3 runs to 16 residues. In germline, CDR1 is MGHRA, CDR2 YSYEKL. CDR3 region: CASSQGLVRQGYEQYF. The CDR3 DNA reads as TGCGCCAGCAGCCAAGGTTTGGTCCGCCAGGGCTACGAGCAGTACTTC.

The chain carries TRBV20-1 and TRBJ1-2, with D tentatively TRBD1 (5 bases). V lost 3 bases, J lost 1 base, and 18 bases lay in between. The germline V gene encodes CDR1 DFQATT and CDR2 SNEGSKA (reference sequence). CDR3 length equals 16 residues. The CDR3 loop reads CSASQTPGGVNYGYTF. For the CDR3, the DNA is TGCAGTGCTAGTCAGACGCCGGGAGGGGTTAACTATGGCTACACCTTC.

This chain connects TRBV5-5 to TRBJ1-1; D gene unclear. Germline values: CDR1 SGHKS, CDR2 YYEKEE (reference sequence). The CDR3 covers 13 residues. Deletions cut 7 bases from V and 6 bases from J, with 16 bases between. CDR3 bases: TGTGCCAGCGCGACGAGCGGTTGGGCTGAAGCTTTCTTT. As protein: CASATSGWAEAFF.

CDR3 in amino acids: CASSLSYRGRNTEAFF. CDR3 sequence (DNA): TGTGCCAGCAGCTTAAGTTACAGGGGAAGGAACACTGAAGCTTTCTTT. The chain links TRBV7-6 to TRBJ1-1, with 7 nucleotides matching TRBD1. The CDR3 contains 16 residues. V shed 2 bases and J 1 base; nucleotides not matched to a gene: 7. Per the germline V gene, CDR1 is SGHVS and CDR2 is FNYEAQ.

V is TRBV3-1 (or the pseudogene TRBV3-2) and J is TRBJ2-2, with D possibly being TRBD2 (5 bases). This CDR3 spans 16 amino acids. CDR1 is LGHDT and CDR2 is YNNKEL in the germline V gene (reference sequence). Trimming took 1 base from V and 3 from J, leaving 12 bases between them. The CDR3 DNA reads TGTGCCAGCAGCCAAGGTGGACTGACCGACACCGGGGAGCTGTTTTTT. Amino acid sequence: CASSQGGLTDTGELFF.

The chain carries TRBV9 and TRBJ2-3, with TRBD2 matching 7 bases. V trimming: 3 bases; J trimming: 7 bases; junction bases outside the gene matches: 2. Germline values: CDR1 SGDLS, CDR2 YYNGEE. The CDR3 totals 12 residues. CDR3 in DNA: TGTGCCAGCAGCGGCGGGGGTAATACGCAGTATTTT. It codes for CASSGGGNTQYF. The whole variable domain, filled in from reference TRBV9 and TRBJ2-3, reads DSGVTQTPKHLITATGQRVTLRCSPRSGDLSVYWYQQSLDQGLQFLIQYYNGEERAKGNILERFSAQQFPDLHSELNLSSLELGDSALYFCASSGGGNTQYFGPGTRLTVL.

The chain uses TRBV5-4 and TRBJ2-5, with a possible D match to TRBD2 (6 bases). This CDR3 contains 16 residues. V lost 0 bases, J lost 4 bases, and 16 bases lay in between. Germline CDR1 and CDR2: SGHNT and YYREEE (reference sequence). This CDR3 is CASSLALRDLGETQYF. The CDR3 DNA is TGTGCCAGCAGCTTGGCGCTGCGGGACCTGGGAGAGACCCAGTACTTC. The full variable domain, in which reference TRBV5-4 and TRBJ2-5 provide the parts outside the CDR3, is ETGVTQSPTHLIKTRGQQVTLRCSSQSGHNTVSWYQQALGQGPQFIFQYYREEENGRGNFPPRFSGLQFPNYSSELNVNALELDDSALYLCASSLALRDLGETQYFGPGTRLLVL.

The chain joins TRBV4-2 to TRBJ2-5; 10 bases line up with TRBD2. J lost 1 base, V lost 4 bases, and 3 bases had no gene match. The germline V gene has CDR1 LGHNA and CDR2 YNFKEQ. The length of the CDR3 is 15 residues. The DNA of the CDR3 is TGTGCCAGCAGCCGGGGACTAGCGACCCAAGAGACCCAGTACTTC. Its translation is CASSRGLATQETQYF.

This sequence joins TRBV9 and TRBJ2-3; 8 bases fit TRBD2. Germline-derived CDR1 and CDR2 are SGDLS and YYNGEE. J was trimmed by 0 bases and V by 1 base; bases with no gene match: 7. The CDR3 is 17 amino acids. The CDR3 region has the DNA TGTGCCAGCAGCGTATCTACAACTAGCGGAAGCACAGATACGCAGTATTTT. Protein: CASSVSTTSGSTDTQYF.

The genes are TRBV19 and TRBJ1-4, with 10 bases aligning to TRBD1. Germline CDR1 and CDR2: LNHDA and SQIVND (reference sequence). CDR3 length equals 19 residues. Trimming cost V 5 bases and J 0 bases; bases outside gene matches: 12. The CDR3 protein is CASSRYGTGVGATNEKLFF. The DNA for the CDR3 is TGTGCCAGTAGTCGATACGGGACAGGGGTCGGGGCAACTAATGAAAAACTGTTTTTT.

This chain links TRBV27 with TRBJ2-1, with D maybe TRBD2 (6 bases). Germline V gives CDR1 MNHEY, CDR2 SMNVEV (reference sequence). CDR3 length: 14 amino acids. With 6 bases removed from V and 2 bases from J, the gap between germline ends came to 11 bases. The CDR3 bases are TGTGCCAGCAGCCGTACGGGGGCCTACAATGAGCAGTTCTTC. It is translated as CASSRTGAYNEQFF.

The chain uses TRBV10-1 and TRBJ1-3; 7 nucleotides align to TRBD1. The germline gives CDR1 WNHNN, CDR2 SYGVQD (reference sequence). The CDR3 length is 18 residues. After removal of 5 bases from V and 4 bases from J, the junction contained 17 bases not matched to a gene. The chain's CDR3 is CASSPPGQWMRSGNTIYF. The CDR3 bases are TGCGCCAGCAGTCCCCCGGGACAGTGGATGAGGTCCGGAAACACCATATATTTT.

The chain combines TRBV7-2 with TRBJ1-3; D not certain. Germline V gene data show CDR1 as SGHTA and CDR2 as FQGNSA. The CDR3 has 17 amino acids. Trimming left V 4 bases short and J 0 bases short, with 16 bases between. CDR3 bases: TGTGCCAGCAGCTCCGTCGGTGAGGTCACCTCTGGAAACACCATATATTTT. It specifies CASSSVGEVTSGNTIYF.

The chain links TRBV6-2 or TRBV6-3 to TRBJ1-1; tentative D call: TRBD1 (5 bases). The V gene lost 2 bases and the J gene lost 1 base, with 11 bases spanning the gap. The germline CDR1 and CDR2 sequences are MNHEY and SVGEGT. The CDR3 loop spans 15 amino acids. The CDR3 sequence is CASSYPIDRNTEAFF. DNA of the CDR3: TGTGCCAGCAGTTACCCGATCGACAGGAACACTGAAGCTTTCTTT.

The V and J genes are TRBV9 and TRBJ2-3; 10 bases match TRBD2. CDR1 and CDR2 (germline): SGDLS, YYNGEE. The CDR3 is made up of 15 amino acids. J lost 6 bases, V lost 5 bases, and 9 bases had no gene match. The CDR3 loop is CASSPSGRAFDTQYF. In nucleotides, the CDR3 is TGTGCCAGCAGTCCAAGCGGGAGGGCCTTCGATACGCAGTATTTT.

This chain uses TRBV7-2 with TRBJ2-7, with D perhaps matching TRBD2 (6 bases). With 6 bases removed from V and 4 bases from J, the gap between germline ends came to 19 bases. The CDR3 covers 15 residues. Germline V gene lookup returns CDR1 SGHTA and CDR2 FQGNSA. CDR3 DNA sequence: TGTGCCAGCAGTCCAAGAAGCGGGTGGGGGTACGAGCAGTACTTC. As protein: CASSPRSGWGYEQYF.

This rearrangement joins TRBV5-1 to TRBJ2-3; TRBD2 matches 12 bases. The V gene's germline CDR1 is SGHRS and CDR2 YFSETQ. The CDR3 spans 16 residues. Trimming removed 1 base from V and 5 bases from J; junction bases left unmatched: 5. Written as DNA, the CDR3 is TGCGCCAGCAGCTTGACTCTAGCGGGAGGGGAAGATACGCAGTATTTT. Translation: CASSLTLAGGEDTQYF.